These T cell receptor beta chains were read from a single sample in a study of T cell responses to AZD1222 COVID-19 vaccine. Using immunoSEQ multiplex PCR, the repertoire was profiled, and TCRdb retains in-frame clones only, with some absent. The sample holds about 110,000 clones, about 90% seen once. The sample in question was peripheral blood, obtained 28 days after the second AZD1222 dose. These receptors were taken from an adult who received the AZD1222 COVID-19 vaccine. Each CDR3 is given with its conserved first and last residue. D genes are given only for firm matches. Only part of the rows carry a size: once, few, many, or a class if the clone is expanded.

j_gene: TRBJ1-1; d_gene: TRBD1; v_gene: TRBV4-3; abundance: -; CDR3aa: CASSQESGGKNTEAFF; CDR3nt: TGCGCCAGCAGCCAAGAGTCAGGGGGCAAGAACACTGAAGCTTTCTTT
j_gene: TRBJ2-5; d_gene: -; v_gene: TRBV29-1; abundance: -; CDR3aa: CSVASDSWETQYF; CDR3nt: TGCAGCGTCGCCTCGGACAGTTGGGAGACCCAGTACTTC
j_gene: TRBJ2-1; d_gene: -; v_gene: TRBV6-5; abundance: once; CDR3aa: CASRPPGEWVNEQFF; CDR3nt: TGTGCCAGCAGACCTCCGGGAGAATGGGTCAATGAGCAGTTCTTC
j_gene: TRBJ2-7; d_gene: TRBD2; v_gene: TRBV13; abundance: -; CDR3aa: CASRGRGFSSDEQYF; CDR3nt: TGTGCCAGCCGTGGGCGGGGGTTTTCGAGTGACGAGCAGTACTTC
j_gene: TRBJ2-3; d_gene: TRBD1; v_gene: TRBV4-1; abundance: -; CDR3aa: CASSQEGTGGSDTQYF; CDR3nt: TGCGCCAGCAGCCAAGAGGGGACAGGGGGGTCAGATACGCAGTATTTT
j_gene: TRBJ2-1; d_gene: -; v_gene: TRBV3-1/TRBV3-2; abundance: -; CDR3aa: CASSQYGVGNEQFF; CDR3nt: TGTGCCAGCAGCCAATATGGAGTCGGGAATGAGCAGTTCTTC
j_gene: TRBJ1-1; d_gene: -; v_gene: TRBV5-1; abundance: -; CDR3aa: CASSLRGDEAFF; CDR3nt: TGCGCCAGCAGCCTCAGGGGCGATGAAGCTTTCTTT
j_gene: TRBJ1-6; d_gene: -; v_gene: TRBV5-4; abundance: -; CDR3aa: CASSLDGSNSPLHF; CDR3nt: TGTGCCAGCAGCTTAGACGGTTCGAATTCACCCCTCCACTTT
j_gene: TRBJ1-5; d_gene: -; v_gene: TRBV21-1; abundance: -; CDR3aa: CASSNRPLRTGGPKPQPQHF; CDR3nt: TGTGCCAGCAGCAATCGACCCTTAAGGACAGGGGGTCCGAAACCTCAGCCCCAGCATTTT
j_gene: TRBJ1-6; d_gene: TRBD1; v_gene: TRBV9; abundance: -; CDR3aa: CASSGPRTGLNSPLHF; CDR3nt: TGTGCCAGCAGCGGACCCCGGACAGGCTTAAATTCACCCCTCCACTTT
j_gene: TRBJ2-5; d_gene: -; v_gene: TRBV10-1; abundance: -; CDR3aa: CASRGGTAQETQYF; CDR3nt: TGCGCCAGCAGGGGCGGGACAGCACAAGAGACCCAGTACTTC
j_gene: TRBJ1-4; d_gene: TRBD1; v_gene: TRBV14; abundance: -; CDR3aa: CASSPKPGQGNEKLFF; CDR3nt: TGTGCCAGCAGCCCAAAGCCGGGACAGGGGAATGAAAAACTGTTTTTT
j_gene: TRBJ2-7; d_gene: TRBD1; v_gene: TRBV11-2; abundance: -; CDR3aa: CASSPGTGGLGQYF; CDR3nt: TGTGCCAGCAGCCCTGGGACAGGGGGCCTCGGGCAGTACTTC
j_gene: TRBJ2-5; d_gene: TRBD2; v_gene: TRBV15; abundance: few; CDR3aa: CATSGETGGRETQYF; CDR3nt: TGTGCCACCAGCGGAGAAACGGGGGGTCGGGAGACCCAGTACTTC
j_gene: TRBJ1-1; d_gene: -; v_gene: TRBV27; abundance: -; CDR3aa: CASSPGTPNTEAFF; CDR3nt: TGTGCCAGCAGTCCCGGGACACCGAACACTGAAGCTTTCTTT